Given below is one TCR beta chain in context. This clonotype has ten or more counts. What this receptor recognizes is not known. No qualities accompany the bases; no much larger clone lies one base away. This sample is part of a study of T cells in Graves' hyperthyroidism and ophthalmopathy (dated by TCRdb to the late 2010s). About the investigation overall: Peripheral blood samples were taken at initial diagnosis, before any treatment was given. To identify distinguishing TCR V-J signatures, a discovery cohort of 100 or so patients was used, comprising 43 with Graves' ophthalmopathy and 57 with stable Graves' hyperthyroidism. Prospective prediction of ophthalmopathy was tested in an independent validation cohort of about 19 hyperthyroidism patients and 17 patients who later progressed to ophthalmopathy. The roughly 90 discovery patients were divided at random into training and test sets in a 7:3 ratio. Thyroid tissue and blood T-cell repertoires from about six Graves' hyperthyroidism patients were also compared in the study. Following sampling, methimazole starting at 30 mg daily was given to hyperthyroidism patients, and high-dose intravenous methylprednisolone was given to ophthalmopathy patients. The paper reports TCR Vbeta CDR3 sequencing of approximately 140 peripheral blood samples: under 45 ophthalmopathy, 70 to 85 hyperthyroidism and around 17 progressor patients.

Study-wide conclusions, independent of this receptor: Blood samples also contained most of the expanded thyroid clonotypes (frequency above 0.001), which suggests that blood repertoires may reflect thyroid immune responses. In validation, the model predicted progression to ophthalmopathy a median of approximately 6.3 months before onset, with roughly 71% sensitivity and roughly 79% specificity. No statistical method was used to fix the sample size in advance, and group allocation was not hidden from the investigators. In cross-validation, a model built on a 13 V-J signature told ophthalmopathy apart from stable hyperthyroidism with 85% to 90% sensitivity and approximately 81% specificity, and in testing the same model reached 80%/75%.

The TCR beta CDR3 regions were amplified from RNA transcripts. For the first round of RT-PCR on the TCR CDR3, the HTBI primer set was used together with the Qiagen OneStep RT-PCR kit. Libraries were constructed in a second round of multiplex PCR, after which size selection and purification were carried out. Paired-end sequencing of the libraries was performed with 100 bp reads on an Illumina HiSeq2000. The paper's processing steps were these. SOAPnuke was used to process the raw data, throwing out any read that contained adapters or uncalled bases, had a mean Phred below 15, or lacked an exact constant-primer or identifier match. High-quality paired reads were merged with COPE v1.2.5, and unique nucleotide sequences were defined as clonotypes. Clonotypes were aligned to IMGT TRBV, TRBD and TRBJ reference segments using MiTCR v1.1. The analysis included only V-J combinations with a frequency above 0.0001, which together covered 99% to 99.2% of the repertoires. The TCS score was defined as F50 (clonal expansion) divided by E x V (chaos), with BLOSUM62-based TCRdist calculated between CDR3 peptides within each V-J. Welch's t-statistics and random forest reduced fewer than 600 V-J features to 13, which were used in a naive Bayes classifier (R e1071). The similarity between thyroid and blood repertoires was quantified using the Morisita-Horn index. The public reads were reanalyzed by TCRdb: fastp trimming at Q25, MiXCR alignment, in-frame beta chains only. CDR3 protein sequences are deduplicated, and each keeps its most common genes and DNA. TCRdb, not the authors, supplied the V and J calls. For this sample the table gives more than 45,000 distinct CDR3 sequences, of which around 48% were detected only once. Of the sample, 12% falls within the top ten clones.

Ophthalmopathy patients had moderately to severely active disease, Clinical Activity Score of at least 3, NOSPECS grade of at least 4, and duration under 3 months. Any patient with an uncontrolled infection, another autoimmune disease, pregnancy or lactation was excluded. Diagnoses relied on clinical symptoms, serum thyroxine and TRAb, thyroid ultrasound and orbital computed tomography. PBMCs were separated from 7.5 to 10 ml of fresh peripheral blood using Ficoll-Paque density gradient centrifugation. Total RNA was extracted using Trizol reagent, and RNA quality was assessed on an Agilent 2100 Bioanalyzer. Trimming accounts for 5 bases at V and 4 bases at J, while the number of junction bases matched to no gene is 12. From a lookup of the germline V gene (reference sequence), CDR1 and CDR2 are DFQATT and SNEGSKA. The CDR3 covers 15 residues, taking in both the cysteine and the phenylalanine. The CDR3 DNA has 45 bases and is translated from base 1.

The receptor was isolated from a woman aged 25 to 39 with Graves' ophthalmopathy. The sequencing sample was made of blood. The rearranged chain carries TRBV20-1 and TRBJ1-2; TRBD1 aligns with 8 central bases. The sequenced DNA is TGCAGTGCTTTCCCCGGGACAGGAGGTGGCTATGGCTACACCTTC. Its protein product is CSAFPGTGGGYGYTF.